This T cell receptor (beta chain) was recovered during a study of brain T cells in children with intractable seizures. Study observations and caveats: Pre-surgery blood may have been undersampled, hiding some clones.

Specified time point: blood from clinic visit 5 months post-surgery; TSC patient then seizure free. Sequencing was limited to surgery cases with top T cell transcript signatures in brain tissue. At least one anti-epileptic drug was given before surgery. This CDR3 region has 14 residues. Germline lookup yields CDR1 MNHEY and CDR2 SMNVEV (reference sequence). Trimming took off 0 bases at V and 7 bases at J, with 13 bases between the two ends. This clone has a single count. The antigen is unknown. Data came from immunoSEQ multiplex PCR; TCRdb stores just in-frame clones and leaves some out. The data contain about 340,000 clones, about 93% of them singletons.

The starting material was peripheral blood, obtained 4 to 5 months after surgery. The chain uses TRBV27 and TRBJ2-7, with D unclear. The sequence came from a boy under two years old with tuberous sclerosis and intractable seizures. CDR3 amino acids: CASSLSSLGTEQYF. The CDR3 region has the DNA TGTGCCAGCAGTTTATCTAGTCTGGGAACGGAGCAGTACTTC.